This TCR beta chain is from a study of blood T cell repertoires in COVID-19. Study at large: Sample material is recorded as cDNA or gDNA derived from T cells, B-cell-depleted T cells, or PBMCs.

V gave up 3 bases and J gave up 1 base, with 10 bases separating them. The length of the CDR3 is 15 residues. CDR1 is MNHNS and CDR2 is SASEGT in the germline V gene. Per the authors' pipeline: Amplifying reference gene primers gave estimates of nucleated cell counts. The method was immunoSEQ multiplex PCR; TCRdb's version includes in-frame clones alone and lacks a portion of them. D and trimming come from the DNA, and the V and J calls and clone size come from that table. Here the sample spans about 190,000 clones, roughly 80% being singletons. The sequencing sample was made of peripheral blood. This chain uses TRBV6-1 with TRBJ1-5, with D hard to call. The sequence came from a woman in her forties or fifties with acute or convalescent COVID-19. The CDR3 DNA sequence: TGTGCCAGCAGTGACGGGGAGAAAAGCAATCAGCCCCAGCATTTT. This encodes CASSDGEKSNQPQHF.